This TCR beta chain was identified during a study of blood T cell repertoires in COVID-19. About the study: The origin of the acute and convalescent COVID-19 samples was the United States, Italy and Spain. Sample material is recorded as cDNA or gDNA derived from T cells, B-cell-depleted T cells, or PBMCs.

The authors' processing: Estimates of nucleated cell counts were drawn from the amplification of reference gene primers. Profiled with immunoSEQ multiplex PCR; TCRdb holds only in-frame clones, not every one. The V and J calls and clone size come from that table; D and trimming were worked out from the DNA. The data contain some 300,000 clones, 75% to 90% of them singletons. Trimming pared 5 bases from V and 2 bases from J, leaving 9 bases between. The CDR3 has 14 residues. Germline loops: CDR1 SGHVS, CDR2 FQNEAQ. This sequence originates from a man younger than 30 with active or convalescent COVID-19. The sample was peripheral blood. The chain recombines TRBV7-8 with TRBJ2-2; D is unclear. The CDR3 here is CASSRAINTGELFF. In DNA, the CDR3 is TGTGCCAGCAGCCGAGCTATTAACACCGGGGAGCTGTTTTTT.